Following are 13 T cell receptor beta chains from one sample sequenced in a study of T cell repertoires in cytomegalovirus infection. TCRdb processed the reads anew with MiXCR; each CDR3 protein has one entry. Of some 400,000 distinct CDR3 sequences listed, about 33% were seen once; the top ten hold roughly 13%. Sequencing used PBMCs. These receptors all come from a human donor in good health (CMV status not recorded). Some clones in this sample may be carry-over from other donors' samples.

This clonotype was detected only a few times. The rearrangement uses TRBV15 and TRBJ1-6; D unclear. The CDR3 length is 15 residues. Germline CDR1 reads LNHNV; CDR2 reads YYDKDF (reference sequence). Trimming shortened V by 0 bases and J by 4 bases, and 7 bases separated the two germline ends. CDR3 loop: CATSREAAYNSPLHF. CDR3 DNA sequence: TGTGCCACCAGCAGAGAGGCAGCTTATAATTCACCCCTCCACTTT.

The chain carries TRBV12-3 or TRBV12-4 and TRBJ1-1; D is unclear. Trimming removed 5 bases at V and 1 base at J, with 5 bases between. CDR3 length: 12 residues. CDR3 DNA: TGTGCCAGCAGTCAGTCGAACACTGAAGCTTTCTTT. Protein: CASSQSNTEAFF.

The chain combines TRBV3-1 with TRBJ1-2, with 9 nucleotides matching TRBD1. V shed 1 base, J shed 4 bases, and the junction held 4 bases outside the gene matches. The V gene's germline CDR1 is LGHDT and CDR2 YNNKEL (reference sequence). This CDR3 has 15 residues. The CDR3 DNA reads TGTGCCAGCAGCCAAGCGACAGGGGGTACCTATGGCTACACCTTC. This translates into CASSQATGGTYGYTF.

This clonotype was observed a handful of times. The chain links TRBV5-1 to TRBJ2-4; TRBD2 matches at 13 bases. This CDR3 contains 15 residues. From germline, CDR1 is SGHRS and CDR2 YFSETQ. V shed 4 bases and J 6 bases; nucleotides not matched to a gene: 4. CDR3: CASSPRTSGGNIQYF. The CDR3 nucleotides are TGCGCCAGCAGCCCGCGGACTAGCGGGGGAAACATTCAGTACTTC.

This chain connects TRBV28 to TRBJ2-5; TRBD1 aligns across 8 bases. Germline values: CDR1 MDHEN, CDR2 SYDVKM. Trimming cost V 6 bases and J 2 bases; bases outside gene matches: 11. The CDR3 length is 16 residues. CDR3 residues: CASSPPDRAAQETQYF. CDR3 DNA: TGTGCCAGCAGCCCCCCGGACAGGGCGGCACAAGAGACCCAGTACTTC.

This clonotype was counted only a few times. The V gene is TRBV10-1, the J gene TRBJ2-3; 8 bases fit TRBD2. The germline V gene encodes CDR1 WNHNN and CDR2 SYGVQD (reference sequence). This CDR3 comprises 14 residues. V lost 4 bases to trimming and J lost 4 bases; unmatched junction nucleotides: 4. The CDR3 nucleotides read TGCGCCAGCAGTGCGGGACTAGGAGCAGATACGCAGTATTTT. Encoded protein: CASSAGLGADTQYF.

The CDR3 loop is CSARGRREGGYEQYF. For the CDR3, the DNA is TGCAGTGCTAGAGGGAGAAGGGAGGGAGGCTACGAGCAGTACTTC. The rearrangement links TRBV20-1 to TRBJ2-7, with 7 bases that match TRBD2. The CDR3 contains 15 residues. The germline CDR1 and CDR2 sequences are DFQATT and SNEGSKA (reference sequence). Trimming removed 1 base from V and 3 bases from J; junction bases left unmatched: 9.

The chain uses TRBV5-4 and TRBJ1-2; no reliable D call. The length of the CDR3 is 16 residues. V was cut by 0 bases and J by 8 bases, with 20 bases left in between. Germline-derived CDR1 and CDR2 are SGHNT and YYREEE (reference sequence). Written as DNA, the CDR3 is TGTGCCAGCAGCTTGGATCCGACCTCCCCCCACCGGGGCTACACCTTC. Its translation: CASSLDPTSPHRGYTF.

This clonotype turned up a few times. The V and J genes are TRBV7-6 and TRBJ1-1, with 7 nucleotides matching TRBD1. CDR3 length: 15 amino acids. Germline loops: CDR1 SGHVS, CDR2 FNYEAQ. With 1 base clipped from V and 4 bases from J, the junction kept 6 bases outside the gene matches. In DNA, the CDR3 is TGTGCCAGCAGCTTAGAGGGGGCGTGGAGCACTGAAGCTTTCTTT. Translated: CASSLEGAWSTEAFF. Looking up the rest from reference TRBV7-6 and TRBJ1-1 gives the full variable domain: GAGVSQSPRYKVTKRGQDVALRCDPISGHVSLYWYRQALGQGPEFLTYFNYEAQQDKSGLPNDRFSAERPEGSISTLTIQRTEQRDSAMYRCASSLEGAWSTEAFFGQGTRLTVV.

V gene TRBV2 combines with J gene TRBJ2-7; a possible D gene is TRBD2 (5 bases). The V end lost 3 bases, the J end lost 6 bases, and 9 bases lay between the germline ends. Germline loops: CDR1 SNHLY, CDR2 FYNNEI. CDR3 size: 12 residues. CDR3 coding DNA: TGTGCCAGCAGTGACGGTGCGGGCGAGCAGTACTTC. The encoded protein is CASSDGAGEQYF.

This clonotype was recorded at least ten times. The genes are TRBV28 and TRBJ2-1, with 10 bases lining up with TRBD1. Trimming took 3 bases from V and 7 from J; bases not matched to a gene: 6. The CDR3 has 15 residues. Per the germline V gene, CDR1 is MDHEN and CDR2 is SYDVKM. The CDR3 reads CASSFRTGGTNEQFF. The CDR3 region has the DNA TGTGCCAGCAGTTTCCGGACAGGGGGAACGAATGAGCAGTTCTTC.

This sequence joins TRBV19 and TRBJ1-5; no clear D gene. V shed 8 bases and J shed 0 bases, with 11 bases lying between them. CDR1 LNHDA and CDR2 SQIVND come from the germline V gene (reference sequence). The CDR3 runs to 14 residues. CDR3 residues: CASGQVNSNQPQHF. The CDR3 DNA reads TGTGCCAGTGGCCAGGTAAATAGCAATCAGCCCCAGCATTTT.

The chain combines TRBV4-1 with TRBJ2-1; possible D gene TRBD1, 6 bases. Trimming removed 1 base at V and 2 bases at J, with 9 bases between. The germline V gene encodes CDR1 MGHRA and CDR2 YSYEKL. The CDR3 length is 15 residues. The CDR3 coding sequence is TGCGCCAGCAGCCAAGGACAGGTCGCCTACAATGAGCAGTTCTTC. This sequence encodes CASSQGQVAYNEQFF.